One sample yielded the 7 T cell receptor beta chains listed below, sequenced in a study of Graves' ophthalmopathy and Graves' hyperthyroidism. Beta-chain TCR CDR3 regions were amplified from RNA transcripts. The library came from an HTBI-primed first-round RT-PCR and a second-round multiplex PCR. From the multiplex PCR reads, TCRdb called clonotypes with MiXCR, one entry per CDR3 protein. The sample consists of almost 400,000 distinct CDR3 sequences, 15% to 20% of them appearing once. The sequenced sample consisted of peripheral blood. The receptors shown here come from a woman aged 18-29 years with Graves' ophthalmopathy.

This clonotype was seen at least ten times. The rearrangement links TRBV29-1 to TRBJ2-2; TRBD2 aligns across 7 bases. J gave up 0 bases and V 4 bases, and 2 bases lay outside the gene matches. Germline assignment: CDR1 SQVTM and CDR2 ANQGSEA. The CDR3 is 14 amino acids. CDR3 in DNA: TGCAGCGTTGGGGGGGGTGCGAACACCGGGGAGCTGTTTTTT. Translating gives CSVGGGANTGELFF.

At least ten counts were recorded for this clonotype. V and J are TRBV2 and TRBJ2-5, with D perhaps assigned TRBD1 or TRBD2 (6 bases each). Trimming removed 8 bases at V and 4 bases at J, with 20 bases between. This CDR3 is built from 15 residues. Looked up from germline, CDR1 is SNHLY and CDR2 is FYNNEI. CDR3 bases: TGTGCCAGCCCGCGGGACATCGGCGGGCGAGAGACCCAGTACTTC. It yields the protein CASPRDIGGRETQYF.

This clonotype was counted at least ten times. V is TRBV6-5 and J is TRBJ1-1; D gene uncertain. V was clipped by 0 bases and J by 4 bases, with 9 bases between them. The CDR3 is made up of 14 amino acids. CDR1 and CDR2 from the germline V gene are MNHEY and SVGAGI. CDR3 in DNA: TGTGCCAGCAGTTACTCGCAGAAACCCACTGAAGCTTTCTTT. It yields the protein CASSYSQKPTEAFF.

This clonotype was seen at least ten times. The V and J genes are TRBV7-2 and TRBJ2-5; maybe TRBD2 (6 bases). The V and J ends lost 6 bases and 5 bases respectively, with 22 bases between them. The CDR3 is 16 amino acids. From germline, CDR1 is SGHTA and CDR2 FQGNSA. CDR3 in DNA: TGTGCCAGCAGTTTCCCGGGACTCCCTTCGCGGGAGACCCAGTACTTC. This sequence encodes CASSFPGLPSRETQYF.

This clonotype showed up just a few times. The rearrangement joins TRBV30 to TRBJ1-1, with unresolved D. The CDR3 is 14 amino acids. Germline V gene lookup returns CDR1 GTSNPN and CDR2 SVGIG (reference sequence). V lost 3 bases, J lost 1 base, and 12 bases lay in between. The CDR3 is CAWRTGLTNTEAFF. In DNA, the CDR3 is TGTGCCTGGAGGACGGGTCTTACGAACACTGAAGCTTTCTTT.

This clonotype showed up many times. The chain has TRBV7-9 and TRBJ2-7; TRBD1 matches at 10 bases. With 5 bases clipped from V and 5 bases from J, the junction kept 3 bases outside the gene matches. The V gene's germline CDR1 is SEHNR and CDR2 FQNEAQ (reference sequence). This CDR3 has 13 residues. The CDR3 here is CASSPGTGDEQYF. The CDR3 DNA is TGTGCCAGCAGCCCCGGGACAGGGGACGAGCAGTACTTC.

This clonotype was observed many times. The chain couples TRBV19 to TRBJ1-1; D gene ambiguous. V gave up 3 bases and J gave up 4 bases, with 6 bases separating them. This CDR3 region has 12 residues. Germline V gives CDR1 LNHDA, CDR2 SQIVND (reference sequence). This CDR3 reads CASSIGVTEAFF. CDR3 coding DNA: TGTGCCAGTAGTATTGGGGTCACTGAAGCTTTCTTT.